This TCR beta chain was sequenced for a study of blood T cell repertoires in COVID-19. About the research overall: The recovered donors of Cohort 3 showed two negative PCRs, clearance, or symptom resolution.

Per the study methods: Estimation of nucleated cell counts relied on the amplification of reference gene primers. Sequencing used immunoSEQ multiplex PCR; TCRdb keeps in-frame clones, though not all of them. V and J calls and clone size are given by that table; D and trimming were obtained from the DNA. The table shows 300,000 to 450,000 clones, with roughly 86% occurring only once. The CDR3 spans 18 residues. The chain couples TRBV21-1 to TRBJ1-2; no DNA check was done on the table's D call, TRBD1. TRBV21-1 is listed as a pseudogene. Input material: PBMCs or T cells enriched from blood (not recorded which). This sequence was found in a man in his forties in a cohort exposed to, infected with or recovered from COVID-19 (not recorded which). CDR3 residues: CASSKFSGQGPIYYGYTF. The DNA for the CDR3 is TGTGCCAGCAGCAAATTCTCGGGACAGGGGCCTATCTACTATGGCTACACCTTC.